This T cell receptor beta chain was documented in a study of T cell changes during pregnancy in multiple sclerosis. There are a few counts of this clone. This table comes from immunoSEQ multiplex PCR, and its TCRdb copy is limited to in-frame clones, with some not included. The top ten clones hold about 0.93% of a sample with just under 60,000 clones, 92% of them seen once. The specimen was peripheral blood, collected in the first trimester of pregnancy. The clonotype originates from a female donor with multiple sclerosis, enrolled in a pregnancy study.

In DNA, the CDR3 is TGTGCCAGCAGTCCGTACACTGAAGCTTTCTTT. Its protein product is CASSPYTEAFF. The chain combines TRBV6-1 with TRBJ1-1; D remains ambiguous. Germline V gives CDR1 MNHNS, CDR2 SASEGT. The CDR3 totals 11 residues. The V and J ends lost 5 bases and 3 bases respectively, with 4 bases between them.